Below, 18 T cell receptor beta chains from the same sample are listed, as sequenced in a study of a mutant IDH1 vaccine in newly diagnosed glioma. The time point here: week 5, during vaccination. Every single dose of the vaccine, 300 ug of mutant IDH1 20-mer peptide, came with topical imiquimod. Their target antigens are unknown. Method: immunoSEQ multiplex PCR; TCRdb's copy keeps in-frame clones and lacks some. The profile shows around 58,000 clones, 70% to 90% of them singletons. Specimen: PBMCs, collected from a glioma patient whose treatment included an IDH1 peptide vaccine. The receptors here all came from a man aged 25 to 40 with glioma.

The J gene is TRBJ2-7, the V gene TRBV7-6; weak D call: TRBD1 (5 bases). CDR1 and CDR2 (germline): SGHVS, FNYEAQ. V was trimmed by 5 bases and J by 6 bases, leaving 17 bases between them. The CDR3 has 14 residues. CDR3 sequence (DNA): TGTGCCAGCAGCCTGTCGGTGACAGCCTCCGAGCAGTACTTC. This gives the protein CASSLSVTASEQYF.

This clone appeared a single time. This chain uses TRBV27 with TRBJ1-3; no clear D. The germline V gene has CDR1 MNHEY and CDR2 SMNVEV (reference sequence). Trimming removed 6 bases from V and 2 bases from J, with 14 bases in between. The CDR3 loop spans 15 amino acids. The CDR3 protein is CASRLQKRPGNTIYF. CDR3 sequence (DNA): TGTGCCAGCAGGCTACAGAAGAGGCCTGGAAACACCATATATTTT.

The chain joins TRBV4-1 to TRBJ1-5, with no clear D. Germline lookup yields CDR1 MGHRA and CDR2 YSYEKL. The CDR3 length is 14 residues. With 3 bases removed from V and 3 bases from J, the gap between germline ends came to 9 bases. The CDR3 is CASSHVKNNQPQHF. The CDR3 region has the DNA TGCGCCAGCAGCCACGTTAAGAACAATCAGCCCCAGCATTTT.

The rearrangement uses TRBV19 and TRBJ1-1; 8 nucleotides agree with TRBD1. The germline CDR1 and CDR2 sequences are LNHDA and SQIVND (reference sequence). The J segment lost 6 bases and the V segment lost 3 bases, leaving 3 bases of the junction unmatched. This CDR3 comprises 13 residues. The DNA of the CDR3 is TGTGCCAGTAGTATCGGGACAGGATCTGAAGCTTTCTTT. Translation gives CASSIGTGSEAFF.

This rearrangement joins TRBV6-4 to TRBJ2-2; D not resolved. CDR3 length: 13 residues. In germline, CDR1 is MRHNA, CDR2 SNTAGT. V was pared by 1 base and J by 1 base, with 1 base between. The CDR3 DNA follows: TGTGCCAGCAGTGACTGGAACACCGGGGAGCTGTTTTTT. Amino acids: CASSDWNTGELFF.

The rearrangement joins TRBV4-2 to TRBJ1-1; a possible D gene is TRBD1 (6 bases). The length of the CDR3 is 15 residues. Germline CDR1 and CDR2: LGHNA and YNFKEQ. The V gene lost 5 bases and the J gene lost 0 bases, with 13 bases spanning the gap. In nucleotides, the CDR3 is TGTGCCAGCAGCTTACAGGGAAGAGTGAACACTGAAGCTTTCTTT. Amino acids: CASSLQGRVNTEAFF.

The genes are TRBV14 and TRBJ1-6, with D perhaps TRBD1 (5 bases). This CDR3 has 17 amino acids. Germline loops: CDR1 SGHDN, CDR2 FVKESK. Trimming stripped 4 bases from V and 6 bases from J, with 19 bases between. The CDR3, as DNA: TGTGCCAGCAGCCCCTACCCCGCAGGGATCCGTAATTCACCCCTCCACTTT. This codes for CASSPYPAGIRNSPLHF.

CDR3 in amino acids: CASRKGAMNTEAFF. CDR3 nucleotide sequence: TGTGCCAGCAGAAAGGGCGCAATGAACACTGAAGCTTTCTTT. V and J are TRBV7-9 and TRBJ1-1; D gene uncertain. The CDR3 consists of 14 residues. V was pared by 6 bases and J by 0 bases, with 11 bases between. The germline V gene encodes CDR1 SEHNR and CDR2 FQNEAQ (reference sequence). Drawing the rest from reference TRBV7-9 and TRBJ1-1, the complete variable domain is DTGVSQNPRHKITKRGQNVTFRCDPISEHNRLYWYRQTLGQGPEFLTYFQNEAQLEKSRLLSDRFSAERPKGSFSTLEIQRTEQGDSAMYLCASRKGAMNTEAFFGQGTRLTVV.

The V and J genes are TRBV2 and TRBJ1-6; a weak D match, TRBD1 (6 bases). V shed 8 bases and J shed 5 bases, with 10 bases lying between them. Germline loops: CDR1 SNHLY, CDR2 FYNNEI. This CDR3 has 13 amino acids. CDR3 protein: CASHRDNNSPLHF. In DNA, the CDR3 is TGTGCCAGCCACAGGGATAATAATTCACCCCTCCACTTT.

The chain combines TRBV18 with TRBJ2-5, with 9 bases fitting TRBD1. The germline CDR1 and CDR2 sequences are KGHSH and LQKENI. CDR3 length equals 15 residues. J was trimmed by 1 base and V by 2 bases; bases with no gene match: 2. In DNA, the CDR3 is TGTGCCAGCTCACCAGAGACAGGGGGCCAAGAGACCCAGTACTTC. It translates to CASSPETGGQETQYF.

This rearrangement joins TRBV7-7 to TRBJ1-4; D unresolved. Germline CDR1 SSHAT, CDR2 FNYEAQ (reference sequence). Trimming stripped 5 bases from V and 8 bases from J, with 15 bases between. The CDR3 has 14 residues. This CDR3 reads CASSEFAAGEKLFF. Written as DNA, the CDR3 is TGTGCCAGCAGCGAATTCGCCGCGGGGGAAAAACTGTTTTTT.

This chain links TRBV30 with TRBJ1-2; 7 bases fit TRBD1. Germline trimming cut 3 bases from V and 2 bases from J; bases unmatched to any gene: 6. CDR1 is GTSNPN and CDR2 is SVGIG in the germline V gene (reference sequence). The CDR3 contains 14 residues. Here the CDR3 DNA reads TGTGCCTGGAGCAAGGGACAGACAAACTATGGCTACACCTTC. Its translation is CAWSKGQTNYGYTF.

V gene TRBV18 combines with J gene TRBJ1-2; D unclear. This CDR3 contains 16 residues. Germline V gives CDR1 KGHSH, CDR2 LQKENI. The ends were cut back, 5 bases at V and 4 bases at J, with 20 bases in the middle. DNA of the CDR3: TGTGCCAGCTCAGACCCGGCGGGAGTTAGTGGCTATGGCTACACCTTC. Translated: CASSDPAGVSGYGYTF.

The chain uses TRBV2 and TRBJ1-5, with unresolved D. The germline V gene encodes CDR1 SNHLY and CDR2 FYNNEI. The CDR3 length is 17 residues. Trimming removed 5 bases from V and 3 bases from J, with 20 bases in between. CDR3 sequence (DNA): TGTGCCAGCAGTTCACCGGGTGGTGGGTCCTTCAATCAGCCCCAGCATTTT. Its protein product is CASSSPGGGSFNQPQHF.

V gene TRBV5-1 combines with J gene TRBJ2-7; TRBD1 matches 7 bases. The length of the CDR3 is 16 residues. CDR1 is SGHRS, CDR2 YFSETQ, per germline. Trimming cost V 0 bases and J 12 bases; bases outside gene matches: 18. CDR3 sequence (DNA): TGCGCCAGCAGCTTGGAAACCTCCCAACAGGGGTCGATTAGGTACTTC. Protein product: CASSLETSQQGSIRYF.

J is TRBJ2-1 and V is TRBV5-6; TRBD2 aligns across 15 bases. The V segment lost 4 bases and the J segment 5 bases; nucleotides outside the gene matches: 13. Germline CDR1 SGHDT, CDR2 YYEEEE. This CDR3 contains 19 residues. The CDR3 sequence: CASSPTVTGTSGGNNEQFF. In DNA, the CDR3 is TGTGCCAGCAGCCCTACAGTCACTGGGACTAGCGGGGGGAACAATGAGCAGTTCTTC.

The chain combines TRBV2 with TRBJ1-6; maybe TRBD1 (6 bases). CDR3 length: 15 amino acids. Germline assignment: CDR1 SNHLY and CDR2 FYNNEI. Trimming left V 2 bases short and J 12 bases short, with 17 bases between. CDR3 residues: CASSELETGVGPLHF. CDR3 DNA: TGTGCCAGCAGTGAATTGGAGACAGGCGTGGGACCCCTCCACTTT.

The gene calls are TRBV6-1 and TRBJ2-1; 9 positions match TRBD1. This CDR3 is built from 15 residues. Losses at the gene ends were 6 bases for V and 1 base for J; bases not matched to a gene: 4. Germline V gives CDR1 MNHNS, CDR2 SASEGT. The CDR3 sequence: CASREGQGSYNEQFF. The CDR3 coding sequence is TGTGCCAGCAGAGAGGGACAGGGTTCCTACAATGAGCAGTTCTTC.